The source of this T cell receptor beta chain is a study of beta chain features in type 1 diabetes. The overall study: The examined sorted cells totaled under 120 million across samples. General study results and limits: Type 1 diabetes patients had fewer VDJ junction insertions and more deletions. Moderate yet significant TCRB CDR3 shortening was seen in Type 1 diabetes patients in all four CD4+ subsets. Whether TCRB rearrangement is influenced by HLA type was left unresolved in this analysis. Researchers cautioned that cDNA sequencing could over-represent cells with high TCR expression.

The CDR3 is 16 residues long. Germline V gene data show CDR1 as MRHNA and CDR2 as SNTAGT. With 4 bases clipped from V and 2 bases from J, the junction kept 8 bases outside the gene matches. Every isolated RNA sample was fully reverse transcribed, so sequencing captured expressed TCRB transcripts. The data were produced by immunoSEQ multiplex PCR, yet TCRdb's version contains in-frame clones alone and is incomplete. The sample lists 120,000 to 150,000 clones; about 13% were seen once. Concerning this clone itself: The antigen is unknown.

This sequence joins TRBV6-4 and TRBJ2-1, with 7 bases fitting TRBD1. This TCR was sampled from a man between 18 and 29 years old with type 1 diabetes. Sequenced input: central memory CD4+ T cells from blood. The CDR3 is CASSVSGTETYNEQFF. DNA of the CDR3: TGTGCCAGCAGTGTCTCCGGGACAGAGACCTACAATGAGCAGTTCTTC.